These 27 T cell receptor beta chains were sequenced from one sample in a study of beta chain features in type 1 diabetes. The authors reverse transcribed all of the isolated RNA, so sequencing captured expressed TCRB transcripts. Measured with immunoSEQ multiplex PCR; TCRdb has only the in-frame clones, and not every one. Of a few hundred thousand clones in the sample, roughly 9.6% are singletons; the top ten hold just over 0.015%. The sequenced sample was naive CD4+ T cells from blood. All receptors derive from a woman aged 30 to 39 in good health.

This clone was counted only a few times. J is TRBJ2-3 and V is TRBV25-1; the D gene is possibly TRBD2 (6 bases). Germline V gene sequence: CDR1 MGHDK, CDR2 SYGVNS. This CDR3 has 16 amino acids. V was clipped by 3 bases and J by 2 bases, with 15 bases between them. CDR3 sequence (DNA): TGTGCCAGCAGTGATTTACTAGCTGTTAACACAGATACGCAGTATTTT. Its protein is CASSDLLAVNTDTQYF.

This chain joins TRBV29-1 and TRBJ2-4, with 8 bases aligning to TRBD1. The CDR3 is 14 residues long. The V and J ends lost 0 bases and 4 bases, in that order; junction bases with no gene match: 2. CDR1 is SQVTM, CDR2 ANQGSEA, per germline. For the CDR3, the DNA is TGCAGCGTTGAAGAGGGACAGGTGAAAAACATTCAGTACTTC. Amino acid sequence: CSVEEGQVKNIQYF.

This chain connects TRBV7-9 to TRBJ2-3; 9 nucleotides line up with TRBD2. The CDR3 is 16 amino acids. Trimming at V came to 1 base and at J to 2 bases, leaving 4 bases not matched to a gene. Germline loops: CDR1 SEHNR, CDR2 FQNEAQ (reference sequence). Written as DNA, the CDR3 is TGTGCCAGCAGCTTAGGCTCTAGCGGGGACACAGATACGCAGTATTTT. Translation: CASSLGSSGDTDTQYF. The whole variable domain, remainder taken from reference TRBV7-9 and TRBJ2-3, is DTGVSQNPRHKITKRGQNVTFRCDPISEHNRLYWYRQTLGQGPEFLTYFQNEAQLEKSRLLSDRFSAERPKGSFSTLEIQRTEQGDSAMYLCASSLGSSGDTDTQYFGPGTRLTVL.

This clone has just a few counts. This chain uses TRBV18 with TRBJ2-1; tentative D call: TRBD1 (5 bases). Trimming pared 4 bases from V and 5 bases from J, leaving 18 bases between. The CDR3 is made up of 16 amino acids. The germline gives CDR1 KGHSH, CDR2 LQKENI. For the CDR3, the DNA is TGTGCCAGCTCACACGTCCCTGGACAAATCAACAATGAGCAGTTCTTC. It encodes CASSHVPGQINNEQFF.

The chain joins TRBV7-2 to TRBJ2-7, with a possible D match to TRBD2 (5 bases). Trimming cost V 5 bases and J 0 bases, with 11 bases left between them. CDR3 length equals 14 residues. In germline, CDR1 is SGHTA, CDR2 FQGNSA. The CDR3 region is CASSSSAISYEQYF. CDR3 DNA sequence: TGTGCCAGCAGCAGTAGCGCCATCTCCTACGAGCAGTACTTC.

The chain combines TRBV25-1 with TRBJ2-2; D is ambiguous. The length of the CDR3 is 15 residues. Trimming took off 3 bases at V and 4 bases at J, with 12 bases between the two ends. Germline values: CDR1 MGHDK, CDR2 SYGVNS. CDR3 residues: CASSDSSVLTGELFF. The CDR3, as DNA: TGTGCCAGCAGTGATTCTTCTGTCCTCACCGGGGAGCTGTTTTTT.

V gene TRBV7-2 combines with J gene TRBJ2-1; TRBD1 agrees at 7 bases. CDR1 and CDR2 from the germline V gene are SGHTA and FQGNSA. The length of the CDR3 is 17 residues. The V segment lost 6 bases and the J segment 1 base; nucleotides outside the gene matches: 12. CDR3 loop: CASRGTVSRGSYNEQFF. In nucleotides, the CDR3 is TGTGCCAGCAGGGGGACAGTTTCGAGGGGTTCCTACAATGAGCAGTTCTTC. The variable domain in full, with the rest retrieved from reference TRBV7-2 and TRBJ2-1, is GAGVSQSPSNKVTEKGKDVELRCDPISGHTALYWYRQSLGQGLEFLIYFQGNSAPDKSGLPSDRFSAERTGGSVSTLTIQRTQQEDSAVYLCASRGTVSRGSYNEQFFGPGTRLTVL.

This chain links TRBV10-3 with TRBJ2-7; 7 bases are a match to TRBD2. With V trimmed by 2 bases and J by 5 bases, 9 bases remained unmatched. Germline V gene sequence: CDR1 ENHRY, CDR2 SYGVKD. The CDR3 runs to 15 residues. CDR3 loop: CAISEQAGLFDEQYF. The DNA for the CDR3 is TGTGCCATCAGTGAGCAAGCGGGATTGTTCGACGAGCAGTACTTC.

Concerning this clone: The same CDR3 arises from other DNA sequences in this sample as well. In DNA form, the CDR3 reads TGTGCCAGCAGTTTTAGCGGCACCCAAGAGACCCAGTACTTC. Translating it yields CASSFSGTQETQYF. This chain joins TRBV27 and TRBJ2-5, with D perhaps matching TRBD2 (6 bases). This CDR3 contains 14 residues. Deletions cut 3 bases from V and 1 base from J, with 9 bases between. Germline V gene data show CDR1 as MNHEY and CDR2 as SMNVEV (reference sequence).

This clone has a handful of counts. The chain recombines TRBV7-9 with TRBJ2-6; a possible D gene is TRBD1 (5 bases). The germline V and J ends were trimmed by 7 bases and 4 bases, with 17 bases remaining between them. This CDR3 is 16 amino acids long. Germline V lookup: CDR1 SEHNR, CDR2 FQNEAQ (reference sequence). CDR3 sequence reads: CASIISAGWGANVLTF. The CDR3 DNA reads as TGTGCCAGCATCATCTCAGCAGGGTGGGGGGCCAACGTCCTGACTTTC.

This clone has only a few counts. The CDR3 sequence is CASSQGEGPQHF. In DNA form, the CDR3 reads TGTGCCAGCAGCCAAGGAGAGGGGCCCCAGCATTTT. The chain combines TRBV4-2 with TRBJ1-5; no firm D call. V lost 1 base and J lost 9, with 7 bases in between. The CDR3 runs to 12 residues. The germline V gene encodes CDR1 LGHNA and CDR2 YNFKEQ.

In this sample, this clone turned up a few times. The chain is built from TRBV5-5 and TRBJ1-2; D remains ambiguous. The CDR3 is made up of 14 amino acids. The V end lost 1 base, the J end lost 0 bases, and 7 bases lay between the germline ends. CDR1 and CDR2 from the germline V gene are SGHKS and YYEKEE (reference sequence). CDR3 in amino acids: CASSLRDSNYGYTF. Here the CDR3 DNA reads TGTGCCAGCAGCTTGCGGGATTCTAACTATGGCTACACCTTC.

This clone has just a few counts. The chain uses TRBV30 and TRBJ2-3, with 11 bases matching TRBD2. J was trimmed by 4 bases and V by 3 bases; bases with no gene match: 9. Germline V gene lookup returns CDR1 GTSNPN and CDR2 SVGIG (reference sequence). The CDR3 extends over 16 amino acids. CDR3 coding DNA: TGTGCCTGGAGCGCGGGACTAGCGGTGGGGTCAGATACGCAGTATTTT. This sequence encodes CAWSAGLAVGSDTQYF.

The chain couples TRBV7-9 to TRBJ2-7, with 8 positions matching TRBD1. Germline lookup yields CDR1 SEHNR and CDR2 FQNEAQ (reference sequence). This CDR3 contains 13 residues. J lost 5 bases, V lost 5 bases, and 5 bases had no gene match. CDR3 DNA: TGTGCCAGCAGCCGGACAGGGCTCGACGAGCAGTACTTC. As protein: CASSRTGLDEQYF. Based on the CDR3 plus reference TRBV7-9 and TRBJ2-7, the full variable domain is DTGVSQNPRHKITKRGQNVTFRCDPISEHNRLYWYRQTLGQGPEFLTYFQNEAQLEKSRLLSDRFSAERPKGSFSTLEIQRTEQGDSAMYLCASSRTGLDEQYFGPGTRLTVT.

V is TRBV7-2 and J is TRBJ2-5; TRBD1 is a possible D gene (6 bases). This CDR3 is 15 amino acids long. Germline V lookup: CDR1 SGHTA, CDR2 FQGNSA. The ends were cut back, 4 bases at V and 5 bases at J, with 17 bases in the middle. CDR3 sequence (DNA): TGTGCCAGCAGCTCAGACCAGGGGACCATTGAGACCCAGTACTTC. It specifies CASSSDQGTIETQYF.

In this sample, this clone turned up a few times. The V gene is TRBV25-1, the J gene TRBJ2-1; 8 nucleotides agree with TRBD1. Germline V gene lookup returns CDR1 MGHDK and CDR2 SYGVNS. Losses at the gene ends were 6 bases for V and 8 bases for J; bases not matched to a gene: 12. The CDR3 extends over 15 amino acids. CDR3 sequence (DNA): TGTGCCAGCAGCCCCAGGACAGGGATAGTCTATGAGCAGTTCTTC. Translation gives CASSPRTGIVYEQFF. The complete variable domain, with remaining parts taken from reference TRBV25-1 and TRBJ2-1, reads EADIYQTPRYLVIGTGKKITLECSQTMGHDKMYWYQQDPGMELHLIHYSYGVNSTEKGDLSSESTVSRIRTEHFPLTLESARPSHTSQYLCASSPRTGIVYEQFFGPGTRLTVL.

The sample holds a few counts of this clone. The chain has TRBV30 and TRBJ2-3; 8 bases map to TRBD1. From germline, CDR1 is GTSNPN and CDR2 SVGIG (reference sequence). This CDR3 has 14 amino acids. Unmatched junction bases numbered 5, after V lost 0 bases and J lost 6 bases. This CDR3 is CAWSVEQGVDTQYF. The CDR3 DNA reads as TGTGCCTGGAGTGTAGAACAGGGGGTGGATACGCAGTATTTT.

The chain uses TRBV7-3 and TRBJ2-5, with D perhaps TRBD2 (5 bases). Per germline, CDR1 SGHTA and CDR2 FQGTGA. V lost 3 bases to trimming and J lost 4 bases, with 12 bases between them. The CDR3 length is 14 residues. The CDR3 here is CASSFRGLGETQYF. CDR3 bases: TGTGCCAGCAGCTTTCGCGGACTGGGAGAGACCCAGTACTTC.

The table lists this clone with a few counts. This chain connects TRBV5-1 to TRBJ2-7; weak D call: TRBD2 (6 bases). Germline lookup yields CDR1 SGHRS and CDR2 YFSETQ. V gave up 1 base and J gave up 3 bases, with 11 bases separating them. The CDR3 is made up of 14 amino acids. The CDR3 reads CASSLRETNYEQYF. The CDR3 DNA is TGCGCCAGCAGCTTGCGGGAGACGAACTACGAGCAGTACTTC.

The rearrangement uses TRBV27 and TRBJ2-1, with 12 bases fitting TRBD2. From germline, CDR1 is MNHEY and CDR2 SMNVEV (reference sequence). The CDR3 runs 14 residues. V shed 8 bases, J shed 2 bases, and the junction held 1 base outside the gene matches. Here the CDR3 reads CASASGRAYNEQFF. As DNA, the CDR3 is TGTGCCAGCGCTAGCGGGAGGGCCTACAATGAGCAGTTCTTC.

The sample holds a few counts of this clone. The rearrangement links TRBV18 to TRBJ2-2; 9 positions agree with TRBD2. Germline-derived CDR1 and CDR2 are KGHSH and LQKENI. There are 17 residues in the CDR3. Losses at the gene ends were 0 bases for V and 4 bases for J; bases not matched to a gene: 6. The DNA for the CDR3 is TGTGCCAGCTCACCACCCAAGACTAGCGGAGTCACCGGGGAGCTGTTTTTT. It codes for CASSPPKTSGVTGELFF.

V usage is TRBV18 and J usage is TRBJ1-4; 7 bases agree with TRBD1. V lost 3 bases and J lost 7; bases outside the gene matches: 8. The V gene's germline CDR1 is KGHSH and CDR2 LQKENI. The CDR3 covers 15 residues. CDR3 amino acids: CASSPQRGQSEKLFF. CDR3 nucleotides: TGTGCCAGCTCACCTCAAAGGGGGCAGAGTGAAAAACTGTTTTTT.

As DNA, the CDR3 is TGCGCCAGCAGCAAAGAGACAGAGAACACTGAAGCTTTCTTT. As protein: CASSKETENTEAFF. The rearrangement joins TRBV5-1 to TRBJ1-1; perhaps TRBD1 as D (5 bases). The CDR3 length is 14 residues. CDR1 is SGHRS, CDR2 YFSETQ, per germline. The V end lost 4 bases, the J end lost 1 base, and 11 bases lay between the germline ends.

The rearrangement links TRBV27 to TRBJ1-1; 9 bases are a match to TRBD1. Trimming at V came to 5 bases and at J to 7 bases, leaving 11 bases not matched to a gene. This CDR3 region has 15 residues. From germline, CDR1 is MNHEY and CDR2 SMNVEV (reference sequence). The CDR3 coding sequence is TGTGCCAGCAGTACCTACAGGGGGCGAGACTATGAAGCTTTCTTT. This sequence encodes CASSTYRGRDYEAFF.

This sequence joins TRBV27 and TRBJ2-7; D might be TRBD1 (6 bases). Germline V gives CDR1 MNHEY, CDR2 SMNVEV (reference sequence). The ends were cut back, 6 bases at V and 0 bases at J, with 15 bases in the middle. This CDR3 contains 15 residues. CDR3 region: CASRKGDGRSYEQYF. DNA for the CDR3: TGTGCCAGCAGGAAGGGGGACGGCCGCTCCTACGAGCAGTACTTC.

This clone was found a few times. V usage is TRBV29-1 and J usage is TRBJ2-4, with 7 nucleotides matching TRBD2. The CDR3 length is 15 residues. CDR1 is SQVTM and CDR2 is ANQGSEA in the germline V gene. V lost 4 bases to trimming and J lost 0 bases; unmatched junction nucleotides: 6. DNA for the CDR3: TGCAGCGTTGTCGAGGGAGGGCGAGCCAAAAACATTCAGTACTTC. Amino acids: CSVVEGGRAKNIQYF.

The rearrangement links TRBV30 to TRBJ2-7; D remains unclear. Trimming left V 3 bases short and J 0 bases short, with 12 bases between. Germline loops: CDR1 GTSNPN, CDR2 SVGIG (reference sequence). The length of the CDR3 is 14 residues. CDR3 coding DNA: TGTGCCTGGAGGTTGCAGGCGAGCTCCTACGAGCAGTACTTC. Encoded protein: CAWRLQASSYEQYF.